This entry lists 14 T cell receptor beta chains sequenced from one sample in a study of blood T cell repertoires in COVID-19. The data were produced by immunoSEQ multiplex PCR, yet TCRdb's version contains in-frame clones alone and is incomplete. The repertoire includes 150,000 to 200,000 clones, about 86% of them detected once, and roughly 7% sits in the top ten. The source material was peripheral blood. These receptors all stem from a woman aged 80 or older in a cohort sampled during active or convalescent COVID-19.

The J gene is TRBJ1-1, the V gene TRBV5-6; D perhaps matches TRBD1 (5 bases). CDR3 length: 13 residues. The V end lost 3 bases, the J end lost 3 bases, and 9 bases lay between the germline ends. CDR1 SGHDT and CDR2 YYEEEE come from the germline V gene. Here the CDR3 reads CASSYAGHTEAFF. CDR3 coding DNA: TGTGCCAGCAGCTATGCAGGGCACACTGAAGCTTTCTTT.

The gene calls are TRBV7-9 and TRBJ1-1, with a weak D call TRBD1 (5 bases). CDR1 SEHNR and CDR2 FQNEAQ come from the germline V gene (reference sequence). V was shortened by 3 bases and J by 1 base, with 6 bases between the two germline ends. This CDR3 region has 13 residues. The CDR3 nucleotides read TGTGCCAGCAGCTTCCAGGGGAACACTGAAGCTTTCTTT. It translates to CASSFQGNTEAFF.

V is TRBV15 and J is TRBJ1-1, with TRBD1 identical over 7 bases. CDR1 LNHNV and CDR2 YYDKDF come from the germline V gene (reference sequence). The CDR3 has 16 amino acids. V was pared by 1 base and J by 0 bases, with 5 bases of the junction left unmatched. The CDR3 coding sequence is TGTGCCACCAGCAGAGTTCGGGACAGCTTGAACACTGAAGCTTTCTTT. This encodes CATSRVRDSLNTEAFF.

The rearrangement uses TRBV4-3 and TRBJ2-4; D is uncertain. Trimming left V 4 bases short and J 5 bases short, with 12 bases between. CDR3 size: 14 residues. Germline V lookup: CDR1 LGHNA, CDR2 YSLEER. The CDR3 region is CASSLGPAENIQYF. The CDR3 DNA follows: TGCGCCAGCAGCCTGGGCCCTGCAGAAAACATTCAGTACTTC.

V usage is TRBV19 and J usage is TRBJ2-2, with 9 bases aligning to TRBD1. There are 14 residues in the CDR3. Germline loops: CDR1 LNHDA, CDR2 SQIVND (reference sequence). V was pared by 5 bases and J by 7 bases, with 5 bases of the junction left unmatched. For the CDR3, the DNA is TGTGCCAGTAGTTCACAGGGGGCTAGCGGGGAGCTGTTTTTT. The encoded protein is CASSSQGASGELFF.

This chain links TRBV6-1 with TRBJ1-6; a possible D gene is TRBD1 (6 bases). The CDR3 totals 14 residues. Germline lookup yields CDR1 MNHNS and CDR2 SASEGT. The germline V and J ends were trimmed by 5 bases and 7 bases, with 12 bases remaining between them. CDR3: CASSWWTENSPLHF. As DNA, the CDR3 is TGTGCCAGCAGTTGGTGGACAGAGAATTCACCCCTCCACTTT.

The rearrangement joins TRBV7-2 to TRBJ2-1, with TRBD1 identical over 9 bases. CDR1 is SGHTA, CDR2 FQGNSA, per germline. J gave up 5 bases and V 5 bases, and 10 bases lay outside the gene matches. CDR3 length equals 16 residues. CDR3 DNA: TGTGCCAGCAGCATTGTACGGGACAGGGTTCACAATGAGCAGTTCTTC. Amino acid sequence: CASSIVRDRVHNEQFF. The variable domain in full, with the rest retrieved from reference TRBV7-2 and TRBJ2-1, is GAGVSQSPSNKVTEKGKDVELRCDPISGHTALYWYRQSLGQGLEFLIYFQGNSAPDKSGLPSDRFSAERTGGSVSTLTIQRTQQEDSAVYLCASSIVRDRVHNEQFFGPGTRLTVL.

The chain recombines TRBV18 with TRBJ2-1; TRBD2 matches 10 bases. CDR1 is KGHSH and CDR2 is LQKENI in the germline V gene. Trimming cost V 6 bases and J 5 bases; bases outside gene matches: 7. CDR3 length: 15 amino acids. Here the CDR3 DNA reads TGTGCCAGCTCCCCGGTACTAGCGGGGAACAATGAGCAGTTCTTC. Amino acid sequence: CASSPVLAGNNEQFF.

This chain connects TRBV9 to TRBJ1-6; D call uncertain. From germline, CDR1 is SGDLS and CDR2 YYNGEE. This CDR3 spans 14 amino acids. V dropped 3 bases and J dropped 0 bases, with 4 bases sitting between them. The CDR3 region is CASSESSYNSPLHF. The CDR3 nucleotides read TGTGCCAGCAGCGAGAGCTCCTATAATTCACCCCTCCACTTT.

This clone was seen only once. The chain links TRBV20-1 to TRBJ1-5; 8 bases are a match to TRBD1. The germline CDR1 and CDR2 sequences are DFQATT and SNEGSKA (reference sequence). Trimming took 3 bases from V and 5 from J; bases not matched to a gene: 6. The CDR3 runs 14 residues. CDR3: CSASPGQGDQPQHF. The CDR3 nucleotides are TGCAGTGCTAGTCCTGGACAGGGAGATCAGCCCCAGCATTTT.

The CDR3 is CASSQPGQGVGVEGSPLHF. The CDR3 DNA is TGTGCCAGCTCACAACCGGGACAGGGAGTCGGCGTCGAGGGCTCACCCCTCCACTTT. The V call is TRBV18, the J call TRBJ1-6; 9 nucleotides match TRBD1. V gave up 4 bases and J gave up 10 bases; unmatched junction bases: 20. The V gene's germline CDR1 is KGHSH and CDR2 LQKENI. The CDR3 length is 19 residues. Together with reference TRBV18 and TRBJ1-6, the CDR3 gives the full variable domain: NAGVMQNPRHLVRRRGQEARLRCSPMKGHSHVYWYRQLPEEGLKFMVYLQKENIIDESGMPKERFSAEFPKEGPSILRIQQVVRGDSAAYFCASSQPGQGVGVEGSPLHFGNGTRLTVT.

Worth noting for this clone: One junction end disagrees with the germline gene, perhaps due to a read error. This chain links TRBV7-9 with TRBJ2-7; maybe TRBD1 (5 bases). The germline V gene encodes CDR1 SEHNR and CDR2 FQNEAQ (reference sequence). The CDR3 has 11 residues. CDR3 nucleotide sequence: TGTGCCAGCAGTCGAGACAGCGTTACGCACTTC. The encoded protein is CASSRDSVTHF.

This chain joins TRBV2 and TRBJ2-3, with 10 bases that match TRBD2. Germline CDR1 SNHLY, CDR2 FYNNEI. There are 17 residues in the CDR3. J lost 2 bases, V lost 10 bases, and 15 bases had no gene match. CDR3 nucleotide sequence: TGTGCCATGGGAGGTAGCGGGAGGCCCCGGGTCACAGATACGCAGTATTTT. Amino acid sequence: CAMGGSGRPRVTDTQYF.

The chain uses TRBV10-3 and TRBJ1-1, with 10 positions matching TRBD1. CDR1 and CDR2 from the germline V gene are ENHRY and SYGVKD. CDR3 size: 12 residues. The CDR3 bases are TGTGCAACCGGGACAGGGGATACTGAAGCTTTCTTT. As protein: CATGTGDTEAFF.